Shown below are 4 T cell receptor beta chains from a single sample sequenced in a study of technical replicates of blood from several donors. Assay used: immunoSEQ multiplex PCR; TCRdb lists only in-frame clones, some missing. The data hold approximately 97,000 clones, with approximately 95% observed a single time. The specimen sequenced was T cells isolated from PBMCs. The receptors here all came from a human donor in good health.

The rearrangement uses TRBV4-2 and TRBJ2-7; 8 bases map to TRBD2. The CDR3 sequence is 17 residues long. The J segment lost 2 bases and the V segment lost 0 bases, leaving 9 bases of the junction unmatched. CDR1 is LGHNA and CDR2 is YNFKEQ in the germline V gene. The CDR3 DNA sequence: TGTGCCAGCAGCCAAGAAGGAAGGGGACTAGTGACCTACGAGCAGTACTTC. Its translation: CASSQEGRGLVTYEQYF.

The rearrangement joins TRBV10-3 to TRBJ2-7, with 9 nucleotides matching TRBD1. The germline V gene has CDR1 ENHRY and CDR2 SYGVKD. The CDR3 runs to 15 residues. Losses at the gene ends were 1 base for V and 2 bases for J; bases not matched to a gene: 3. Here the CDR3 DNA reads TGTGCCATCAGTGAGTGGGACAGGGACACCTACGAGCAGTACTTC. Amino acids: CAISEWDRDTYEQYF.

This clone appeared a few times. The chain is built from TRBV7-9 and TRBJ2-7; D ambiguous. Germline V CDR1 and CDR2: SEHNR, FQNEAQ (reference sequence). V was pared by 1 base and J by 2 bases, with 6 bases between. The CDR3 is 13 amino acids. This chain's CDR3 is CASSLDSTYEQYF. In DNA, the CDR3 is TGTGCCAGCAGCTTAGACAGTACCTACGAGCAGTACTTC.

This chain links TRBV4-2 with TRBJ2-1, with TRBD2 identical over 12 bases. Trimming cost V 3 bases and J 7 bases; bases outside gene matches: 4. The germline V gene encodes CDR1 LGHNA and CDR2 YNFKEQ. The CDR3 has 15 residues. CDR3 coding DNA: TGTGCCAGCAGCCAGAAGCTAGCGGGAGGGAATGAGCAGTTCTTC. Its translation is CASSQKLAGGNEQFF.